Described below is a single TCR beta chain sequence and its context. What it binds is unknown. Method: immunoSEQ multiplex PCR; TCRdb's copy keeps in-frame clones and lacks some. The sample holds 150,000 to 200,000 clones, 88% seen once. This sample stems from a study of T cell responses to AZD1222 COVID-19 vaccine. Study-level findings and limits: White British ancestry dominated among donors, who included more females, and clonal diversity was possibly underestimated.

The TCR comes from an adult in good health. Sequencing used peripheral blood, obtained on day 0 of AZD1222 vaccination.

In DNA form, the CDR3 reads TGTGCCAGCAGGCCTGGACTTCTAAACTATGGCTACACCTTC. It encodes CASRPGLLNYGYTF. The chain recombines TRBV28 with TRBJ1-2; no clear D gene. CDR1 is MDHEN and CDR2 is SYDVKM in the germline V gene. The length of the CDR3 is 14 residues. Trimming removed 6 bases at V and 2 bases at J, with 13 bases between.